The source of this T cell receptor (beta chain) is a study of T cell repertoires in cytomegalovirus infection. TCRdb processed the reads anew with MiXCR; each CDR3 protein has one entry. The table shows tens of thousands of distinct CDR3 sequences, with around 18% occurring only once. A note on this clonotype: Its antigen is unidentified.

The CDR3 contains 19 residues. Germline CDR1 is SGHVS and CDR2 is FNYEAQ. Trimming cost V 5 bases and J 0 bases; bases outside gene matches: 18. The sequenced sample was CD8+ T cells from cultured PBMCs, obtained from culture after CMV antigen stimulation. The chain links TRBV7-6 to TRBJ1-1; 7 nucleotides align to TRBD1. The TCR originated in a human donor in good health (CMV status not recorded). Some clones in this sample may be carry-over from other donors' samples. The CDR3 loop is CASSRTNPGGRQMNTEAFF. CDR3 in DNA: TGTGCCAGCAGCCGCACAAATCCAGGGGGTAGACAGATGAACACTGAAGCTTTCTTT.